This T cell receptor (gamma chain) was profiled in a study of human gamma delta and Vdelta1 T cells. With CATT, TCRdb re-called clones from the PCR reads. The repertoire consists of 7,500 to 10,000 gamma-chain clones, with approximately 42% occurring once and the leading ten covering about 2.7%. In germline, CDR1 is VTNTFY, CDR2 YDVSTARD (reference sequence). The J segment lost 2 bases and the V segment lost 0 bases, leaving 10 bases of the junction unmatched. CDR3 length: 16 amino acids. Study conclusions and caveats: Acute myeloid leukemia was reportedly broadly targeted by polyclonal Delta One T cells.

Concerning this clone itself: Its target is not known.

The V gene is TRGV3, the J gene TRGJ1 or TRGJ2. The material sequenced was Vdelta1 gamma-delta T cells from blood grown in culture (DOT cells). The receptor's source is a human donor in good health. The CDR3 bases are TGTGCCACCTGGGACAGGCGACTTCCCCATTATTATAAGAAACTCTTT. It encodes CATWDRRLPHYYKKLF.